These T cell receptor beta chains were read from a single sample in a study of OX40 agonist ivuxolimab in advanced cancers. The repertoire was sequenced with immunoSEQ multiplex PCR; TCRdb's copy has only in-frame clones and lacks some. The repertoire holds some 38,000 clones, around 88% seen once, with under 0.7% in the top ten. The starting material was CD4+ or CD8+ T cells sorted from blood, obtained in a trial of the OX40 agonist ivuxolimab. These receptors were collected from an adult with an advanced solid tumor such as melanoma, head and neck, liver or kidney cancer. Each CDR3 is given with its conserved first and last residue. D genes are given only for firm matches. Only part of the rows carry a size: once, few, many, or a class if the clone is expanded.

d_call: -; clone_size: once; j_call: TRBJ2-7; cdr3_length: 16; v_call: TRBV12-2; cdr3_aa: CASRFDSGTGTSEQYF; cdr3_nt: TGTGCAAGTCGCTTTGACTCCGGGACAGGGACCTCCGAGCAGTACTTC
d_call: TRBD1; clone_size: -; j_call: TRBJ1-5; cdr3_length: 15; v_call: TRBV5-1; cdr3_aa: CASSLAGTDYQPQHF; cdr3_nt: TGCGCCAGCAGCTTGGCCGGGACAGACTATCAGCCCCAGCATTTT
d_call: -; clone_size: -; j_call: TRBJ1-4; cdr3_length: 17; v_call: TRBV18; cdr3_aa: CASSSWPKTGTNEKLFF; cdr3_nt: TGTGCCAGCTCATCGTGGCCCAAAACAGGGACTAATGAAAAACTGTTTTTT
d_call: -; clone_size: -; j_call: TRBJ2-5; cdr3_length: 14; v_call: TRBV15; cdr3_aa: CATSRGGAGETQYF; cdr3_nt: TGTGCCACCAGCAGAGGAGGGGCTGGAGAGACCCAGTACTTC
d_call: TRBD1; clone_size: -; j_call: TRBJ1-1; cdr3_length: 17; v_call: TRBV9; cdr3_aa: CASSAGGQGAMNTEAFF; cdr3_nt: TGTGCCAGCAGCGCGGGGGGACAGGGGGCGATGAACACTGAAGCTTTCTTT
d_call: TRBD1; clone_size: -; j_call: TRBJ1-1; cdr3_length: 15; v_call: TRBV9; cdr3_aa: CASSGPGGVNTEAFF; cdr3_nt: TGTGCCAGCAGCGGACCAGGGGGCGTGAACACTGAAGCTTTCTTT
d_call: TRBD1; clone_size: -; j_call: TRBJ2-5; cdr3_length: 14; v_call: TRBV7-9; cdr3_aa: CASSTTGGPETQYF; cdr3_nt: TGTGCCAGCAGCACAACAGGGGGCCCAGAGACCCAGTACTTC
d_call: -; clone_size: -; j_call: TRBJ2-7; cdr3_length: 14; v_call: TRBV7-2; cdr3_aa: CASSQGGDTWLQYF; cdr3_nt: TGTGCCAGCAGTCAGGGGGGCGATACGTGGTTGCAGTACTTC
d_call: -; clone_size: few; j_call: TRBJ2-1; cdr3_length: 16; v_call: TRBV5-4; cdr3_aa: CASSPWRQSSYNEQFF; cdr3_nt: TGTGCCAGCAGCCCCTGGCGCCAGAGCTCCTACAATGAGCAGTTCTTC
d_call: -; clone_size: few; j_call: TRBJ2-6; cdr3_length: 16; v_call: TRBV28; cdr3_aa: CASSLLAGPGANVLTF; cdr3_nt: TGTGCCAGCAGTCTCCTGGCGGGACCTGGGGCCAACGTCCTGACTTTC
d_call: -; clone_size: -; j_call: TRBJ1-3; cdr3_length: 16; v_call: TRBV18; cdr3_aa: CASSPGQGIGGNTIYF; cdr3_nt: TGTGCCAGCTCACCGGGTCAGGGAATAGGTGGAAACACCATATATTTT
d_call: -; clone_size: -; j_call: TRBJ1-1; cdr3_length: 14; v_call: TRBV5-1; cdr3_aa: CASSLAVKNTEAFF; cdr3_nt: TGCGCCAGCAGCTTGGCCGTGAAGAACACTGAAGCTTTCTTT
d_call: -; clone_size: -; j_call: TRBJ2-1; cdr3_length: 12; v_call: TRBV2; cdr3_aa: CASSESAVPLFF; cdr3_nt: TGTGCCAGCAGTGAAAGCGCCGTTCCACTGTTCTTC
d_call: -; clone_size: -; j_call: TRBJ1-1; cdr3_length: 18; v_call: TRBV18; cdr3_aa: CASSPTAALSAGNTEAFF; cdr3_nt: TGTGCCAGCTCACCGACCGCCGCACTAAGTGCAGGGAACACTGAAGCTTTCTTT
d_call: -; clone_size: -; j_call: TRBJ1-1; cdr3_length: 13; v_call: TRBV7-2; cdr3_aa: CASSLGGATEAFF; cdr3_nt: TGTGCCAGCAGCTTAGGCGGAGCCACTGAAGCTTTCTTT
d_call: -; clone_size: -; j_call: TRBJ2-1; cdr3_length: 16; v_call: TRBV5-6; cdr3_aa: CASSLTGANIYNEQFF; cdr3_nt: TGTGCCAGCAGCTTGACAGGAGCAAACATATACAATGAGCAGTTCTTC
d_call: -; clone_size: -; j_call: TRBJ1-2; cdr3_length: 15; v_call: TRBV4-1; cdr3_aa: CASSHGQLTSYGYTF; cdr3_nt: TGCGCCAGCAGCCACGGCCAGTTAACCTCCTATGGCTACACCTTC
d_call: -; clone_size: -; j_call: TRBJ1-4; cdr3_length: 14; v_call: TRBV5-1; cdr3_aa: CASSPDRDNEKLFF; cdr3_nt: TGCGCCAGCAGCCCGGACCGAGATAATGAAAAACTGTTTTTT
d_call: -; clone_size: -; j_call: TRBJ2-7; cdr3_length: 15; v_call: TRBV11-1; cdr3_aa: CASSLVFTGSYEQYF; cdr3_nt: TGTGCCAGCAGCTTAGTTTTCACGGGCTCCTACGAGCAGTACTTC
d_call: -; clone_size: -; j_call: TRBJ2-7; cdr3_length: 15; v_call: TRBV4-3; cdr3_aa: CASSQGTSLYYEQYF; cdr3_nt: TGCGCCAGCAGCCAAGGTACCTCCCTATACTACGAGCAGTACTTC
d_call: TRBD2; clone_size: -; j_call: TRBJ2-1; cdr3_length: 14; v_call: TRBV7-2; cdr3_aa: CASSPGTSLGEQFF; cdr3_nt: TGTGCCAGCAGCCCCGGGACTAGTTTGGGCGAGCAGTTCTTC
d_call: -; clone_size: once; j_call: TRBJ2-6; cdr3_length: 15; v_call: TRBV13; cdr3_aa: CASSLARPGANVLTF; cdr3_nt: TGTGCCAGCAGCTTAGCTCGCCCTGGGGCCAACGTCCTGACTTTC
d_call: TRBD1; clone_size: -; j_call: TRBJ1-2; cdr3_length: 14; v_call: TRBV7-2; cdr3_aa: CASSLDRVTRHYTF; cdr3_nt: TGTGCCAGCAGCCTTGACAGGGTAACGAGACACTACACCTTC
d_call: TRBD2; clone_size: -; j_call: TRBJ2-3; cdr3_length: 15; v_call: TRBV19; cdr3_aa: CASSDSGATTDTQYF; cdr3_nt: TGTGCCAGTAGTGACAGCGGGGCGACCACAGATACGCAGTATTTT
d_call: -; clone_size: -; j_call: TRBJ1-2; cdr3_length: 13; v_call: TRBV7-8; cdr3_aa: CASSLGLTPGYTF; cdr3_nt: TGTGCCAGCAGCTTAGGTTTGACACCCGGCTACACCTTC
d_call: -; clone_size: -; j_call: TRBJ2-5; cdr3_length: 15; v_call: TRBV5-5; cdr3_aa: CASSLRGEWQETQYF; cdr3_nt: TGTGCCAGCAGCTTGAGAGGCGAGTGGCAAGAGACCCAGTACTTC
d_call: TRBD1; clone_size: -; j_call: TRBJ2-3; cdr3_length: 12; v_call: TRBV10-3; cdr3_aa: CAIRQGDDTQYF; cdr3_nt: TGTGCCATCAGGCAGGGGGATGATACGCAGTATTTT
d_call: -; clone_size: -; j_call: TRBJ1-2; cdr3_length: 14; v_call: TRBV27; cdr3_aa: CASSKGPGAYGYTF; cdr3_nt: TGTGCCAGCTCAAAGGGCCCAGGGGCCTATGGCTACACCTTC
d_call: -; clone_size: -; j_call: TRBJ1-5; cdr3_length: 17; v_call: TRBV15; cdr3_aa: CATSRDRRGVSNQPQHF; cdr3_nt: TGTGCCACCAGCAGAGATCGCAGGGGCGTTAGCAATCAGCCCCAGCATTTT
d_call: TRBD1; clone_size: -; j_call: TRBJ1-4; cdr3_length: 20; v_call: TRBV7-2; cdr3_aa: CASSLANRDRPAYGDEKLFF; cdr3_nt: TGTGCCAGCAGCTTAGCGAACCGGGACAGGCCCGCATACGGGGATGAAAAACTGTTTTTT